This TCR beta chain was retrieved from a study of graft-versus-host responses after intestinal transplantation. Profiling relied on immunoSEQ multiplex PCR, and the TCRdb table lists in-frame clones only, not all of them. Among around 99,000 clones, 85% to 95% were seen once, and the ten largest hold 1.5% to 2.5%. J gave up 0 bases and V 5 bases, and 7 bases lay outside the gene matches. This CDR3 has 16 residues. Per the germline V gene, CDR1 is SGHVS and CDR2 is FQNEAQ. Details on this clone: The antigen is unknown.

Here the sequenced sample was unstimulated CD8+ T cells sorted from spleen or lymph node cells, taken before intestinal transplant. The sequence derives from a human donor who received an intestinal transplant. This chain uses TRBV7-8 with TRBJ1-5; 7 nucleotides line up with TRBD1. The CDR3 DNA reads TGTGCCAGCAGCCCTGGGACAGCGGATAGCAATCAGCCCCAGCATTTT. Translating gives CASSPGTADSNQPQHF.